This TCR beta chain was identified in a study of response to subunit inactivated influenza vaccine. TCRdb re-derived calls from the RT-PCR reads in MiXCR, one entry per CDR3 protein. Of about 190,000 distinct CDR3 sequences in the sample, 14% were seen once. This clonotype was counted many times. The antigen is undetermined. Deletions cut 7 bases from V and 6 bases from J, with 12 bases between. The CDR3 runs 12 residues. The study's findings and limits: Few additional T cells are recruited per seasonal influenza vaccination, authors suggested.

This receptor was taken from a man between 45 and 60 years old who received an inactivated influenza vaccine. The material sequenced was CD8+ T cells sorted from PBMCs, taken 5 days after vaccination. The V and J genes are TRBV12-3 or TRBV12-4 and TRBJ1-1, with D unclear. The CDR3 sequence is CASTLGVAEAFF. In DNA form, the CDR3 reads TGTGCCAGCACCTTGGGCGTCGCTGAAGCTTTCTTT.